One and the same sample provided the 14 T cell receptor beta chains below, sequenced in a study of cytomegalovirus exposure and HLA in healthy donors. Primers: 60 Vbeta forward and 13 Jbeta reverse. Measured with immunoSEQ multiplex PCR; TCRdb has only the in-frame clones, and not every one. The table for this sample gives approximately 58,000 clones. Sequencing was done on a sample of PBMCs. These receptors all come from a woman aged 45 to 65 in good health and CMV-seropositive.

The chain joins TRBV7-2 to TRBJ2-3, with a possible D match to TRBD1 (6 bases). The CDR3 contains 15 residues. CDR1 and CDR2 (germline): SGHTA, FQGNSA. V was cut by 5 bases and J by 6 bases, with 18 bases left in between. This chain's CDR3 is CASSPQLGTRDTQYF. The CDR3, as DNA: TGTGCCAGCAGCCCCCAGCTAGGGACAAGGGATACGCAGTATTTT.

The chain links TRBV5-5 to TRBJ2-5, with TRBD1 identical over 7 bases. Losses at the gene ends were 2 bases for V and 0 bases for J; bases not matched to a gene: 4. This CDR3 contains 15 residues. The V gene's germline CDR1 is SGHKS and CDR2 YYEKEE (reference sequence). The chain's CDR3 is CASSFLGQDQETQYF. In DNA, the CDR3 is TGTGCCAGCAGCTTTCTCGGACAGGACCAAGAGACCCAGTACTTC.

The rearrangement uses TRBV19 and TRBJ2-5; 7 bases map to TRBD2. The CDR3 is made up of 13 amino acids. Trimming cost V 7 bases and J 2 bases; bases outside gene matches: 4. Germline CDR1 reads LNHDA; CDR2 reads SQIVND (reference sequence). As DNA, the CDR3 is TGTGCCAGTAATTCGGGGGGACAAGAGACCCAGTACTTC. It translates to CASNSGGQETQYF.

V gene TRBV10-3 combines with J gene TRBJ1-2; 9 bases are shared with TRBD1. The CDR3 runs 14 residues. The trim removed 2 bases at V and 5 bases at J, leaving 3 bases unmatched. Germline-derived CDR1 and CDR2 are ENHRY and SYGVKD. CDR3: CAISEEQGAYGYTF. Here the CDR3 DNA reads TGTGCCATCAGTGAGGAACAGGGGGCTTATGGCTACACCTTC.

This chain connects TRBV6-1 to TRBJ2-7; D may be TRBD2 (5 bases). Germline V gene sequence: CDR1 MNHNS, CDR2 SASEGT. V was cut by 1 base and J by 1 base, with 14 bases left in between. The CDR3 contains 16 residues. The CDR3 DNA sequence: TGTGCCAGCAGTGAAGGAGGTGCGGACTCTTCCTACGAGCAGTACTTC. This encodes CASSEGGADSSYEQYF.

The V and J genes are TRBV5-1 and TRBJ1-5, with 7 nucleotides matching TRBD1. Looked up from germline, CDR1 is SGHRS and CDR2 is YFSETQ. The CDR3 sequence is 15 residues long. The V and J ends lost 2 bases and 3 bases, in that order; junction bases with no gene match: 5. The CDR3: CASSLGTANNQPQHF. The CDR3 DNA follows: TGCGCCAGCAGCTTAGGGACAGCAAACAATCAGCCCCAGCATTTT. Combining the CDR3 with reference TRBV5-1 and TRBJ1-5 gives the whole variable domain KAGVTQTPRYLIKTRGQQVTLSCSPISGHRSVSWYQQTPGQGLQFLFEYFSETQRNKGNFPGRFSGRQFSNSRSEMNVSTLELGDSALYLCASSLGTANNQPQHFGDGTRLSIL.

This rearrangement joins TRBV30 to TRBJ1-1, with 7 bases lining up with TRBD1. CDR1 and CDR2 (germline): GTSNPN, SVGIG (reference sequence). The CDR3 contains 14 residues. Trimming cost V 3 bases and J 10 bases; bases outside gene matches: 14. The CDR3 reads CAWRKTGQGSGAFF. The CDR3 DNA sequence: TGTGCCTGGAGGAAGACAGGGCAGGGGAGTGGAGCTTTCTTT.

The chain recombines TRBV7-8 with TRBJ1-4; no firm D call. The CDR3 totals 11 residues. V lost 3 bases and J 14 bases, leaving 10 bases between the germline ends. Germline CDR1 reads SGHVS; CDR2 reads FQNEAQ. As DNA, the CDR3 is TGTGCCAGCAGCTTTAGCGGACTTCTGTTTTTT. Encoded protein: CASSFSGLLFF.

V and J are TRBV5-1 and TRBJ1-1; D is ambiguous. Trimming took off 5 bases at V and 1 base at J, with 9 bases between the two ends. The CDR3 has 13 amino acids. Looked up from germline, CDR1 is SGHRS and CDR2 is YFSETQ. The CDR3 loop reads CASRSTGNTEAFF. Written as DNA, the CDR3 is TGCGCCAGCAGGTCAACGGGGAACACTGAAGCTTTCTTT.

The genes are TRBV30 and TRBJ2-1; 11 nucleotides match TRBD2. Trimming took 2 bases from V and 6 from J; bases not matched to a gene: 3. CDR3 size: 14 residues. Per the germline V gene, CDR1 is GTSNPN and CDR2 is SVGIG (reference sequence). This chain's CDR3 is CAWSPSGRTNEQFF. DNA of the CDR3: TGTGCCTGGAGTCCTAGCGGGAGGACCAATGAGCAGTTCTTC.

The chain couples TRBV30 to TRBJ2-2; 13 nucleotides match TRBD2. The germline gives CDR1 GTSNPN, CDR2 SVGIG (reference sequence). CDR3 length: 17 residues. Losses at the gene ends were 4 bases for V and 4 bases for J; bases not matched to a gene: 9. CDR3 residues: CAWTGLAGVKSTGELFF. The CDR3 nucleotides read TGTGCCTGGACCGGACTAGCGGGAGTAAAAAGCACCGGGGAGCTGTTTTTT.

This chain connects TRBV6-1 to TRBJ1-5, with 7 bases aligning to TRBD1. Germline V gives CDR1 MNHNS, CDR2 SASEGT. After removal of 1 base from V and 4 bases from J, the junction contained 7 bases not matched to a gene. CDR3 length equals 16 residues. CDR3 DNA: TGTGCCAGCAGTGAAGGGGACAGAATTTCTAATCAGCCCCAGCATTTT. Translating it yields CASSEGDRISNQPQHF.

The CDR3 coding sequence is TGTGCCAGCTCTTCAGGACAAGCGAACACCGGGGAGCTGTTTTTT. Translation gives CASSSGQANTGELFF. J is TRBJ2-2 and V is TRBV18; a weak D match, TRBD1 (5 bases). Germline lookup yields CDR1 KGHSH and CDR2 LQKENI. The germline V and J ends were trimmed by 6 bases and 0 bases, with 11 bases remaining between them. The CDR3 is 15 amino acids.

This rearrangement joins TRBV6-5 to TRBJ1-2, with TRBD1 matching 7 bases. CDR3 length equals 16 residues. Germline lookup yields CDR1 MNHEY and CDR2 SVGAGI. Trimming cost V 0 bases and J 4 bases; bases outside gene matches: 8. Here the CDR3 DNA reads TGTGCCAGCAGTTACTCGGTCCAAGGGACAGTCTATGGCTACACCTTC. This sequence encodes CASSYSVQGTVYGYTF.